This T cell receptor beta chain originates from a study of human T cells and chemical hapten exposure. General study findings and limits: Controls had significantly fewer large CDR3 similarity clusters than were formed by expanded TCRs.

Individual cDNA molecules (in the library) carried attached unique molecular identifiers. TCRdb used MiXCR to reprocess the RACE reads, holding one entry per CDR3 protein. The sample has under 200,000 distinct CDR3 sequences; roughly 26% are singletons. This CDR3 is built from 13 residues. After removal of 6 bases from V and 10 bases from J, the junction contained 7 bases not matched to a gene. Per the germline V gene, CDR1 is MNHEY and CDR2 is SVGAGI. As regards this clonotype: Its antigen is unknown.

Time point meaning: patch test 3, about 24 weeks after DPC sensitization. Treatment given: therapeutic diphenylcyclopropenone sensitization with weekly scalp DPC. The chain has TRBV6-5 and TRBJ2-1; 9 nucleotides match TRBD1. The receptor was derived from a woman aged 18-30 years with alopecia areata. Some clones in this sample may be carry-over from other donors' samples. The input for sequencing was whole blood, taken in connection with sensitization to the hapten diphenylcyclopropenone (DPC). This CDR3 reads CASSRQGVSEQFF. The CDR3 DNA reads as TGTGCCAGCAGCCGACAGGGGGTAAGCGAGCAGTTCTTC.